This T cell receptor beta chain comes out of a study of siplizumab effects on memory and regulatory T cells (dated by TCRdb to the late 2010s). Concerning the study at large: The study examined how the anti-CD2 antibody siplizumab affects alloreactive T-cell subsets in allogeneic mixed lymphocyte reactions built from human PBMCs. Results and caveats for the whole study, not just this receptor: Among mappable alloreactive CD4+ clones, an average Treg-derived fraction of roughly 71% was observed with siplizumab, compared with less than 35% in control reactions. Sequences below about 10^-5 frequency were poorly captured, so only a minor fraction of alloreactive clones could be mapped to unstimulated subsets. Siplizumab significantly reduced the cumulative frequency of alloreactive sequences traceable to unstimulated CD4+ memory T cells. No functional confirmation was obtained for the suppressive function of proliferating Tregs from siplizumab cultures. A naive or memory phenotype could not be assigned to roughly 80-97% of proliferating CD4+ or CD8+ clones. Unstimulated naive T cells appeared more diverse than memory T cells, and naive cells seemed to contribute substantially to the alloresponse.

In addition, sequencing in three donor pairs included unstimulated CD8+ effector memory subsets alongside CD4+ naive, CD8+ naive, CD8+ TEMRA and CD4+ memory subsets. Sorted unstimulated T cells and proliferating T cells recovered from mixed lymphocyte reactions underwent TCRbeta CDR3 sequencing. Fresh whole blood from about 10 HLA-typed healthy donors served as the source for isolating PBMCs. As concerns this clone: The specificity of this receptor is unknown. No base quality information exists; no much larger clone differs at one position.

The method was the immunoSEQ multiplex PCR assay. Around 10^5 TCR templates per sample were assayed by the deep sequencing platform. Genomic DNA extracted from sorted T cells was used for TCRbeta CDR3 sequencing. In the original analysis: The R programming language was used for clonal analysis of TCRbeta CDR3 data. Alloreactive CD4+ and CD8+ clones were defined by comparing unstimulated samples with post-reaction CFSE-low samples. Regulatory or non-regulatory origin was assigned to alloreactive CD4+ clones by matching of sequences to sorted unstimulated Treg and non-Treg repertoires. TCRdb stores this immuneACCESS table with in-frame sequences only. Part of the clones is absent; in the studies checked, under half of the shortfall reflects unresolved V genes, and no reason is known for the rest. That table is the source of V, J and clone size, and D and trimming were worked out from the DNA. The sample table holds about 50,000 clones, of which just over 95% were seen once. Jointly, the top ten make up roughly 0.99% of the sample.

Trimming removed 6 bases from V and 2 bases from J, leaving 17 bases between the germline ends. CDR1 and CDR2 were assigned from the germline V gene as MDHEN and SYDVKM. The cysteine opens and the phenylalanine closes a CDR3 of 15 amino acids. The kept DNA is CDR3 alone, 45 bases in frame from the first base. Input material: naive CD8+ T cells sorted from blood. The cell subset or site label for this specimen denotes: unstimulated naive T cells. Here the chain combines TRBV28 and TRBJ2-7; the D segment might be TRBD1 or TRBD2, since each matches 5 bases. The TCR sequence derives from a human donor in good health. The CDR3 here reads CASSFPGTEAYEQYF. The DNA reads as follows: TGTGCCAGCAGCTTCCCCGGGACGGAAGCCTACGAGCAGTACTTC.